This TCR beta chain was found in a study of T cell responses to AZD1222 COVID-19 vaccine. This clone was seen a few times. Its target is unknown. Findings and limits, study-wide: Possibly, clonal diversity was underestimated; donors were largely white British and included more females.

The CDR3 length is 14 residues. Germline values: CDR1 LGHNA, CDR2 YNFKEQ. V lost 4 bases to trimming and J lost 3 bases, with 13 bases between them. Method: immunoSEQ multiplex PCR; TCRdb's copy keeps in-frame clones and lacks some. Seen here are around 110,000 clones, 92% observed once, and the top ten hold more than 8%. The sequencing used peripheral blood, collected 28 days after the second AZD1222 dose. The TCR was taken from an adult who received the AZD1222 COVID-19 vaccine. The genes are TRBV4-2 and TRBJ2-7; TRBD2 might be the D (5 bases). The CDR3 here is CASSLARRSYEQYF. CDR3 bases: TGTGCCAGCAGCCTTGCAAGGAGGAGCTACGAGCAGTACTTC.